The T cell receptor (beta chain) under discussion was sequenced for a study of blood T cell repertoires in COVID-19. Study in general: Researchers got acute and convalescent COVID-19 samples from the United States, Italy and Spain. PBMCs, B-cell-depleted T cells, or T cells were the source of the cDNA or gDNA that made up the material.

CDR1 is MGHDK, CDR2 SYGVNS, per germline. Trimming stripped 2 bases from V and 4 bases from J, with 14 bases between. The CDR3 has 15 amino acids. Original processing methods: Quantification of nucleated cells was approximated via reference gene primer amplification. Repertoires were generated with immunoSEQ multiplex PCR, while TCRdb's copy carries only in-frame clones and drops some. V and J calls and clone size are given by that table; D and trimming were obtained from the DNA. Of approximately 190,000 clones detected, approximately 90% appear once; the ten largest clones hold around 5.7%. This clonotype was obtained from a man older than 75 with acute or convalescent COVID-19. This chain uses TRBV25-1 with TRBJ1-2; the D gene is possibly TRBD1 (6 bases). Sequenced: peripheral blood. CDR3 sequence: CASSETGQSAYGYTF. CDR3 coding DNA: TGTGCCAGCAGTGAAACAGGGCAATCGGCCTATGGCTACACCTTC.